These T cell receptor beta chains were read from a single sample in a study of blood T cell repertoires in COVID-19. The assay was immunoSEQ multiplex PCR, and TCRdb's table has in-frame clones only and misses some. The sample contains about 110,000 clones, more than 80% of which appear only once. Sequenced material: peripheral blood. These TCRs come from a woman in her forties or fifties with acute or convalescent COVID-19. Both conserved end residues are part of each CDR3. A D gene is named only where the DNA matches it firmly. Clone size, where shown, is once, few, many, or a class for clones that have expanded.

V	size	J	D	CDR3	DNA
TRBV5-1	once	TRBJ2-2	.	CASSFGGTDLTGELFF	TGCGCCAGCAGCTTTGGGGGCACGGATCTCACCGGGGAGCTGTTTTTT
TRBV2	.	TRBJ2-3	TRBD2	CASSLDLAGGLDTQYF	TGTGCCAGCAGCTTGGATCTAGCGGGGGGTTTGGATACGCAGTATTTT
TRBV3-1/TRBV3-2	.	TRBJ2-3	TRBD2	CASIPLGGGADTQYF	TGTGCCAGCATCCCCCTCGGCGGGGGGGCGGATACGCAGTATTTT
TRBV5-5	.	TRBJ1-5	TRBD1	CASSLGQGAGQPQHF	TGTGCCAGCAGCTTGGGACAGGGGGCGGGTCAGCCCCAGCATTTT
TRBV6-5	.	TRBJ1-1	.	CASDPQFNTEAFF	TGTGCCAGCGATCCACAATTCAACACTGAAGCTTTCTTT
TRBV13	.	TRBJ2-3	TRBD2	CASSLRDYSLWVF	TGTGCCAGCAGCTTACGGGACTATTCCTTGTGGGTCTTT
TRBV5-6	.	TRBJ2-7	TRBD1	CASSLGDRDHEQYF	TGTGCCAGCAGCTTGGGGGACAGGGACCACGAGCAGTACTTC
TRBV29-1	once	TRBJ1-1	.	CSVGHRVGDTEAFF	TGCAGCGTGGGTCACAGGGTAGGGGACACTGAAGCTTTCTTT
TRBV18	.	TRBJ2-2	.	CASSPPGQNTGELFF	TGTGCCAGCTCACCCCCGGGACAAAACACCGGGGAGCTGTTTTTT
TRBV27	once	TRBJ1-6	TRBD1	CASSHGGQYSPLHF	TGTGCCAGCAGCCATGGGGGACAGTATTCACCCCTCCACTTT
TRBV3-1/TRBV3-2	.	TRBJ1-1	.	CASSQEGFGGGRNTEAFF	TGTGCCAGCAGCCAAGAGGGTTTTGGGGGGGGACGAAACACTGAAGCTTTCTTT
TRBV4-1	.	TRBJ1-4	.	CASSQARSRTRSNEKLFF	TGCGCCAGCAGCCAAGCCCGGTCCCGGACAAGGAGTAATGAAAAACTGTTTTTT
TRBV7-3	few	TRBJ2-3	.	CASSSAGTDTQYF	TGTGCCAGCAGCAGTGCGGGCACAGATACGCAGTATTTT
TRBV7-9	.	TRBJ1-1	.	CASSLGRGAFF	TGTGCCAGCAGCTTAGGCAGGGGAGCTTTCTTT
TRBV3-1/TRBV3-2	.	TRBJ1-4	.	CASSQPGQNEKLFF	TGTGCCAGCAGCCAACCCGGACAGAATGAAAAACTGTTTTTT
TRBV19	few	TRBJ1-4	.	CASGARVNEKLFF	TGTGCCAGCGGAGCGCGCGTTAATGAAAAACTGTTTTTT
TRBV2	.	TRBJ1-1	TRBD1	CASSEPRDSENTEAFF	TGTGCCAGCAGTGAACCCCGGGACAGTGAGAACACTGAAGCTTTCTTT
TRBV6-2/TRBV6-3	.	TRBJ2-1	TRBD1	CASSSDRYGSYNEQFF	TGTGCCAGCAGTTCGGACAGGTATGGGTCCTACAATGAGCAGTTCTTC
TRBV9	.	TRBJ1-4	TRBD1	CASSPRQGGKLFF	TGTGCCAGCAGCCCCCGACAGGGTGGGAAACTGTTTTTT
TRBV3-1/TRBV3-2	.	TRBJ1-6	.	CASSQGQNNSPLHF	TGTGCCAGCAGCCAAGGACAGAATAATTCACCCCTCCACTTT
TRBV15	.	TRBJ1-5	.	CATSKRWAGSNQPQHF	TGTGCCACCAGTAAGCGATGGGCGGGAAGCAATCAGCCCCAGCATTTT
TRBV7-2	.	TRBJ2-1	TRBD2	CASSLGSGGGDEQFF	TGTGCCAGCAGCTTGGGGTCGGGAGGAGGGGATGAGCAGTTCTTC
TRBV9	.	TRBJ2-3	TRBD1	CASSPRSPAGGEWVSTDTQYF	TGTGCCAGCAGCCCCCGTTCCCCAGCAGGGGGCGAATGGGTTAGCACAGATACGCAGTATTTT
TRBV2	.	TRBJ2-3	.	CASSGLRQGLSSQYF	TGTGCCAGCAGTGGTCTAAGACAGGGACTTTCTTCGCAGTATTTT
TRBV4-2	.	TRBJ1-3	.	CASSQVVRGSGNTIYF	TGTGCCAGCAGCCAAGTTGTGCGGGGGTCAGGAAACACCATATATTTT
TRBV6-5	.	TRBJ2-7	.	CASSSRQSHEQYF	TGTGCCAGCAGTTCCCGACAATCCCACGAGCAGTACTTC
TRBV19	.	TRBJ2-1	TRBD2	CASSIRYLAGGSYEQFF	TGTGCCAGTAGTATTCGATATCTAGCGGGAGGTTCCTATGAGCAGTTCTTC
TRBV28	.	TRBJ2-4	TRBD2	CASSRTSGVPFQYF	TGTGCCAGCAGTCGAACTAGCGGTGTTCCTTTTCAGTACTTC
TRBV7-8	.	TRBJ1-1	.	CASSIISGNTEAFF	TGTGCCAGCAGCATTATATCAGGGAACACTGAAGCTTTCTTT
TRBV3-1/TRBV3-2	.	TRBJ2-7	TRBD2	CASSQASGASNEQYF	TGTGCCAGCAGCCAAGCTAGCGGGGCTTCGAACGAGCAGTACTTC
TRBV18	.	TRBJ2-1	.	CASWPGQGNEQFF	TGTGCCAGCTGGCCGGGACAAGGGAATGAGCAGTTCTTC
TRBV7-2	.	TRBJ2-7	.	CASSLRSGSGAYEQYF	TGTGCCAGCAGCTTAAGGTCCGGGTCGGGGGCCTACGAGCAGTACTTC
TRBV5-4	.	TRBJ1-1	TRBD1	CASSLEGQGLRGTEAFF	TGTGCCAGCAGCTTGGAGGGACAGGGCCTAAGGGGGACTGAAGCTTTCTTT
TRBV7-2	once	TRBJ1-1	.	CASLGGLATEAFF	TGTGCCAGCCTTGGCGGGTTGGCAACTGAAGCTTTCTTT
TRBV4-3	.	TRBJ2-7	TRBD2	CASSQDTRGSNDEQYF	TGCGCCAGCAGCCAAGATACTCGCGGGAGCAACGACGAGCAGTACTTC
TRBV27	.	TRBJ2-7	.	CASSIFEGTASYEQYF	TGTGCCAGCAGTATCTTTGAGGGAACCGCCTCCTACGAGCAGTACTTC
TRBV5-1	once	TRBJ1-3	TRBD1	CASSLEWRGPLGNTIYF	TGCGCCAGCAGCTTGGAATGGAGGGGGCCCCTTGGAAACACCATATATTTT
TRBV5-1	.	TRBJ1-2	.	CASSLDRFYGYTF	TGCGCCAGCAGCCTGGACAGATTCTATGGCTACACCTTC
TRBV7-9	.	TRBJ2-3	.	CASTSTGDTQYF	TGTGCCAGCACCTCAACCGGGGATACGCAGTATTTT
TRBV2	.	TRBJ2-1	TRBD2	CASSEWEGQFF	TGTGCCAGCAGTGAATGGGAGGGTCAGTTCTTC
TRBV11-2	.	TRBJ2-6	.	CASSSYILNVLTF	TGTGCCAGCAGCTCGTACATCCTCAACGTCCTGACTTTC
TRBV4-3	.	TRBJ1-2	TRBD1	CASSPGGRNYGYTF	TGCGCCAGCAGCCCAGGGGGGCGCAACTATGGCTACACCTTC
TRBV11-2	.	TRBJ1-2	.	CASSLDFPTGFYGYTF	TGTGCCAGCAGCTTAGATTTTCCGACAGGCTTCTATGGCTACACCTTC
TRBV5-1	.	TRBJ1-3	.	CASSLDTDSGNTIYF	TGCGCCAGCAGCTTGGACACAGACTCTGGAAACACCATATATTTT
TRBV28	.	TRBJ1-3	.	CASLGGVSGNTIYF	TGTGCCAGCCTGGGGGGTGTCTCGGGAAACACCATATATTTT
TRBV19	few	TRBJ2-1	TRBD2	CASSIELAGVNEQFF	TGTGCCAGTAGTATAGAGCTAGCGGGAGTTAATGAGCAGTTCTTC
TRBV3-1/TRBV3-2	once	TRBJ1-1	.	CASWLSGTSTEAFF	TGTGCCAGCTGGCTATCCGGGACAAGCACTGAAGCTTTCTTT
TRBV6-5	.	TRBJ2-3	.	CASSSGHTDTQYF	TGTGCCAGCAGTTCAGGGCACACAGATACGCAGTATTTT
TRBV2	.	TRBJ2-1	.	CASKEGYSADEQFF	TGTGCCAGCAAGGAGGGGTACTCTGCTGATGAGCAGTTCTTC
TRBV6-1	.	TRBJ2-4	.	CASSEKGKAKNIQYF	TGTGCCAGCAGTGAAAAGGGGAAGGCCAAAAACATTCAGTACTTC
TRBV9	.	TRBJ2-7	TRBD1	CASSLGQWDYEQYF	TGTGCCAGCAGCTTGGGACAGTGGGACTACGAGCAGTACTTC